One and the same sample provided the 22 T cell receptor beta chains below, sequenced in a study of T-cell memory formation after mild COVID-19. TCRdb used MiXCR to reprocess the 5' RACE reads, holding one entry per CDR3 protein. Of hundreds of thousands of distinct CDR3 sequences in the sample, more than 15% are singletons; the top ten hold approximately 12%. Sequencing used PBMCs or a T cell subset sorted from them (not recorded which). The receptors shown here come from an adult woman who had mild COVID-19 (a few samples of this study predate the infection). Cell type and time point are not known.

This clonotype was found many times. This chain links TRBV7-2 with TRBJ2-7; 9 bases line up with TRBD1. The germline V gene has CDR1 SGHTA and CDR2 FQGNSA. The CDR3 loop spans 14 amino acids. V shed 3 bases and J 5 bases; nucleotides not matched to a gene: 5. The CDR3 coding sequence is TGTGCCAGCAGCTTTCGGACAGGGGCAGACGAGCAGTACTTC. Residues: CASSFRTGADEQYF.

This chain links TRBV3-1 with TRBJ2-2, with D possibly TRBD1 on 5 matching bases. CDR1 and CDR2 (germline): LGHDT, YNNKEL (reference sequence). Trimming left V 1 base short and J 8 bases short, with 14 bases between. CDR3 size: 15 residues. The CDR3 loop is CASSQGIGAQGELFF. CDR3 bases: TGTGCCAGCAGCCAAGGAATAGGGGCTCAGGGGGAGCTGTTTTTT.

This clonotype was found many times. The chain recombines TRBV6-5 with TRBJ2-1, with 10 bases fitting TRBD1. With V trimmed by 5 bases and J by 7 bases, 11 bases remained unmatched. Germline lookup yields CDR1 MNHEY and CDR2 SVGAGI. The CDR3 length is 16 residues. CDR3 protein: CASSQMSGDRGNEQFF. DNA of the CDR3: TGTGCCAGCAGTCAGATGTCAGGGGACAGGGGAAATGAGCAGTTCTTC.

The rearrangement joins TRBV10-3 to TRBJ1-1; no definite D call. Trimming removed 2 bases from V and 9 bases from J, with 7 bases in between. Germline V gives CDR1 ENHRY, CDR2 SYGVKD. CDR3 length equals 11 residues. CDR3 DNA: TGTGCCATCAGTGAGGGCCCCCAAGCTTTCTTT. Translation gives CAISEGPQAFF.

The rearrangement uses TRBV12-3 or TRBV12-4 and TRBJ2-1; 7 bases map to TRBD1. The CDR3 covers 15 residues. The ends lost 3 bases at V and 3 bases at J; junction bases unmatched: 5. In DNA form, the CDR3 reads TGTGCCAGCAGTTTCTTCGGGGACAGCTACAATGAGCAGTTCTTC. Translated, it gives CASSFFGDSYNEQFF.

This chain connects TRBV11-2 to TRBJ2-5; no definite D call. Germline V gene lookup returns CDR1 SGHAT and CDR2 FQNNGV. With 2 bases removed from V and 0 bases from J, the gap between germline ends came to 7 bases. The CDR3 spans 14 residues. For the CDR3, the DNA is TGTGCCAGCAGCTTATTAAACAACCAAGAGACCCAGTACTTC. Residues: CASSLLNNQETQYF.

This clonotype was detected only a few times. The chain combines TRBV29-1 with TRBJ1-1; D is undetermined. Germline V CDR1 and CDR2: SQVTM, ANQGSEA. This CDR3 is built from 11 residues. Trimming stripped 2 bases from V and 6 bases from J, with 7 bases between. The CDR3 bases are TGCAGCGTTGAATGGCTTGCTGAAGCTTTCTTT. This translates into CSVEWLAEAFF.

The chain combines TRBV27 with TRBJ1-4; 9 nucleotides match TRBD1. V lost 6 bases to trimming and J lost 8 bases; unmatched junction nucleotides: 10. The CDR3 contains 15 residues. Germline loops: CDR1 MNHEY, CDR2 SMNVEV (reference sequence). The CDR3 loop is CASSAGGQGREKLFF. For the CDR3, the DNA is TGTGCCAGCAGCGCAGGGGGACAGGGAAGAGAAAAACTGTTTTTT.

The J gene is TRBJ2-3, the V gene TRBV5-1; the match to TRBD1 covers 11 bases. V was clipped by 1 base and J by 8 bases; unmatched bases: 15. The germline CDR1 and CDR2 sequences are SGHRS and YFSETQ. This CDR3 is built from 18 residues. CDR3 protein: CASSLNPGQGGADGTQYF. The CDR3 DNA sequence: TGCGCCAGCAGCTTGAATCCGGGACAGGGGGGAGCGGATGGTACGCAGTATTTT. Variable domain in full (rest from reference TRBV5-1 and TRBJ2-3): KAGVTQTPRYLIKTRGQQVTLSCSPISGHRSVSWYQQTPGQGLQFLFEYFSETQRNKGNFPGRFSGRQFSNSRSEMNVSTLELGDSALYLCASSLNPGQGGADGTQYFGPGTRLTVL.

This sequence joins TRBV7-9 and TRBJ1-2; 7 bases match TRBD1. V lost 5 bases and J lost 5; bases outside the gene matches: 5. CDR1 and CDR2 (germline): SEHNR, FQNEAQ (reference sequence). CDR3 size: 13 residues. The CDR3 reads CASSAGTVYGYTF. The DNA for the CDR3 is TGTGCCAGCAGCGCTGGGACAGTTTATGGCTACACCTTC.

This clonotype was recorded a few times. V gene TRBV12-3 or TRBV12-4 combines with J gene TRBJ1-1; the D gene is possibly TRBD1 (5 bases). This CDR3 comprises 14 residues. V dropped 2 bases and J dropped 4 bases, with 11 bases sitting between them. The CDR3 DNA sequence: TGTGCCAGCAGTTTAAGGGGTGGGAGCACTGAAGCTTTCTTT. As protein: CASSLRGGSTEAFF.

This clonotype was observed a few times. The chain has TRBV2 and TRBJ2-7; maybe TRBD1 (6 bases). Germline CDR1 and CDR2: SNHLY and FYNNEI. This CDR3 region has 15 residues. Trimming removed 6 bases at V and 4 bases at J, with 19 bases between. The CDR3, as DNA: TGTGCCAGCAGGAAAAGGGACAACGGATATTACGAGCAGTACTTC. Translated, it gives CASRKRDNGYYEQYF.

This clonotype has ten or more counts. V and J are TRBV7-6 and TRBJ2-3; D uncertain. This CDR3 has 14 residues. Trimming removed 1 base at V and 0 bases at J, with 5 bases between. CDR1 and CDR2 from the germline V gene are SGHVS and FNYEAQ. In DNA, the CDR3 is TGTGCCAGCAGCTTAGAGGCTAGCACAGATACGCAGTATTTT. It yields the protein CASSLEASTDTQYF.

This clonotype came up once. V usage is TRBV6-5 and J usage is TRBJ2-7; 8 positions agree with TRBD2. This CDR3 contains 14 residues. In germline, CDR1 is MNHEY, CDR2 SVGAGI. The trim removed 4 bases at V and 5 bases at J, leaving 7 bases unmatched. DNA of the CDR3: TGTGCCAGCAGTTCGCGCGGGGGGCTCCACGAGCAGTACTTC. It yields the protein CASSSRGGLHEQYF.

The J gene is TRBJ2-7, the V gene TRBV6-6; TRBD2 aligns across 11 bases. The CDR3 contains 15 residues. Germline loops: CDR1 MNHNY, CDR2 SVGAGI (reference sequence). The V and J ends lost 6 bases and 2 bases, in that order; junction bases with no gene match: 6. CDR3 sequence: CASSFSGGAAYEQYF. DNA for the CDR3: TGTGCCAGCAGCTTTAGCGGGGGGGCGGCCTACGAGCAGTACTTC.

This chain uses TRBV5-8 with TRBJ1-5, with TRBD1 as a possible D gene (6 bases). This CDR3 is 18 amino acids long. From germline, CDR1 is SGHTS and CDR2 YDEGEE. V gave up 4 bases and J gave up 6 bases, with 26 bases separating them. CDR3 loop: CASSEEGGYVGSIQPQHF. For the CDR3, the DNA is TGTGCCAGCAGCGAAGAGGGGGGGTATGTCGGTAGTATTCAGCCCCAGCATTTT.

This clonotype was counted only a few times. The chain employs TRBV6-5 and TRBJ2-3, with D possibly called TRBD1 or TRBD2 (5 bases each). CDR1 is MNHEY and CDR2 is SVGAGI in the germline V gene. The CDR3 length is 14 residues. V was pared by 4 bases and J by 3 bases, with 11 bases between. CDR3 sequence reads: CASSWGLDTDTQYF. In DNA, the CDR3 is TGTGCCAGCAGTTGGGGGTTGGATACAGATACGCAGTATTTT.

The sample holds a few counts of this clonotype. The CDR3, as DNA: TGTGCCTGGAGTCCCGGGACAGGGGGTTTTGAAGCTTTCTTT. Translated: CAWSPGTGGFEAFF. The chain links TRBV30 to TRBJ1-1, with 11 bases identical to TRBD1. Trimming at V came to 2 bases and at J to 7 bases, leaving 6 bases not matched to a gene. CDR3 size: 14 residues. Per germline, CDR1 GTSNPN and CDR2 SVGIG (reference sequence). Based on the CDR3 plus reference TRBV30 and TRBJ1-1, the full variable domain is SQTIHQWPATLVQPVGSPLSLECTVEGTSNPNLYWYRQAAGRGLQLLFYSVGIGQISSEVPQNLSASRPQDRQFILSSKKLLLSDSGFYLCAWSPGTGGFEAFFGQGTRLTVV.

This clonotype was picked up a small number of times. CDR3: CATSRPRQGGTEAFF. In nucleotides, the CDR3 is TGTGCCACCAGCAGACCTCGACAGGGTGGGACTGAAGCTTTCTTT. The chain links TRBV15 to TRBJ1-1; 7 bases map to TRBD1. The length of the CDR3 is 15 residues. V shed 2 bases and J 5 bases; nucleotides not matched to a gene: 8. Germline-derived CDR1 and CDR2 are LNHNV and YYDKDF (reference sequence). The variable domain in full, completed from reference TRBV15 and TRBJ1-1, reads DAMVIQNPRYQVTQFGKPVTLSCSQTLNHNVMYWYQQKSSQAPKLLFHYYDKDFNNEADTPDNFQSRRPNTSFCFLDIRSPGLGDTAMYLCATSRPRQGGTEAFFGQGTRLTVV.

V gene TRBV24-1 combines with J gene TRBJ2-5; 7 positions agree with TRBD2. The length of the CDR3 is 15 residues. V shed 3 bases, J shed 5 bases, and the junction held 8 bases outside the gene matches. CDR1 and CDR2 (germline): KGHDR, SFDVKD. The CDR3, as DNA: TGTGCCACCAGTGATCCCCAGCGGGGTCTGGAGACCCAGTACTTC. Its protein product is CATSDPQRGLETQYF.

This clonotype was observed a handful of times. V and J are TRBV9 and TRBJ2-1, with 10 bases aligning to TRBD2. V lost 0 bases, J lost 10 bases, and 4 bases stayed unmatched. The CDR3 length is 14 residues. Germline V CDR1 and CDR2: SGDLS, YYNGEE. The CDR3 spells CASSVELAGPEQFF. CDR3 DNA: TGTGCCAGCAGCGTAGAACTAGCGGGACCGGAGCAGTTCTTC.

This clonotype was seen a handful of times. The V call is TRBV20-1, the J call TRBJ1-1, with unresolved D. This CDR3 has 18 amino acids. The germline V gene has CDR1 DFQATT and CDR2 SNEGSKA (reference sequence). Trimming cost V 6 bases and J 0 bases, with 26 bases left between them. The CDR3 nucleotides read TGCAGTGCACAAGCCCTTGACCCCTCATTCGGAGTGAACACTGAAGCTTTCTTT. Its protein is CSAQALDPSFGVNTEAFF.